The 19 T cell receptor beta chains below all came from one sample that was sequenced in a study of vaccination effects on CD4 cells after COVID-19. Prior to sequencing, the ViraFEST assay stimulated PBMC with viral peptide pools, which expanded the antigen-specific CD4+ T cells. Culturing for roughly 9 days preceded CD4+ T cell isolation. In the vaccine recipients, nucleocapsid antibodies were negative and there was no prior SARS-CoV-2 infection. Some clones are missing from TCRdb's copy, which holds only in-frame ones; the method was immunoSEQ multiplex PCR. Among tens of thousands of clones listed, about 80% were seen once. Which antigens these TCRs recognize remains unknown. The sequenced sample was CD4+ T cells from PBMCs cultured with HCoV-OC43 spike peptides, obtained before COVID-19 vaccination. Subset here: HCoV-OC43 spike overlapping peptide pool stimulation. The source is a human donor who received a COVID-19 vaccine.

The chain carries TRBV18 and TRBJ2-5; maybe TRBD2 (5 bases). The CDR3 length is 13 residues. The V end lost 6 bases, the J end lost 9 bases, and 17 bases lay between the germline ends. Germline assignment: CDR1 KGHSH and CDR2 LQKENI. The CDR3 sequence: CASSPPGTGAQYF. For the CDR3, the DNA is TGTGCCAGCTCCCCCCCGGGCACCGGGGCCCAGTACTTC.

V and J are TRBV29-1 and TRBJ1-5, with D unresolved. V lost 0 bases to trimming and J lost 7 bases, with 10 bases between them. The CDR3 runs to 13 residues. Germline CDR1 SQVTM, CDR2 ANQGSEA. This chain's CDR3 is CSVEDQVGQPQHF. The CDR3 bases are TGCAGCGTTGAAGATCAGGTAGGGCAGCCCCAGCATTTT.

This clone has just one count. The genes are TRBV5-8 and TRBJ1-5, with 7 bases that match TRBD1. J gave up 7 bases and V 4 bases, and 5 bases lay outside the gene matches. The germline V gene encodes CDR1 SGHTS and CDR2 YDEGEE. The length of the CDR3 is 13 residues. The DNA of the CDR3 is TGTGCCAGCAGCCCGACAGGGTGGCAGCCCCAGCATTTT. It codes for CASSPTGWQPQHF.

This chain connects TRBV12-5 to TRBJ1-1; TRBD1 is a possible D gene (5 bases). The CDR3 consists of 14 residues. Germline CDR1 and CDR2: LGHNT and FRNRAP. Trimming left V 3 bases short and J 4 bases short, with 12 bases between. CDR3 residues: CASGLVGLGTEAFF. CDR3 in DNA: TGTGCTAGTGGTTTAGTGGGACTAGGCACTGAAGCTTTCTTT.

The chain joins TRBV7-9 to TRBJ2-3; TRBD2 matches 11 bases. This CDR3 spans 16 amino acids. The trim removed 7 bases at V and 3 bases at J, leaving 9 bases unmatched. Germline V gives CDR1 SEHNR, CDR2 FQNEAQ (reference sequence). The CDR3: CASTRLAGFITDTQYF. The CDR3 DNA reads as TGTGCCAGCACAAGACTAGCGGGGTTCATAACAGATACGCAGTATTTT.

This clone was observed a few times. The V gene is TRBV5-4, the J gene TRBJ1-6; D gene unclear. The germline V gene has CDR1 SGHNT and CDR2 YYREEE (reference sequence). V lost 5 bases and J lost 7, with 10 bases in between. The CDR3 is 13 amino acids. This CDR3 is CASSLIGNSPLHF. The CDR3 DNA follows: TGTGCCAGCAGTTTAATTGGGAATTCACCCCTCCACTTT.

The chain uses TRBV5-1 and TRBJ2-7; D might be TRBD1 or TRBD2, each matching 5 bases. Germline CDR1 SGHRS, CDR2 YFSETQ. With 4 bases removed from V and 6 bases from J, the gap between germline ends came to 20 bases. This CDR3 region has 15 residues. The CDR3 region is CASSPGRHEDREQYV. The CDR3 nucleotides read TGCGCCAGCAGCCCGGGACGCCACGAGGATCGCGAGCAGTACGTC.

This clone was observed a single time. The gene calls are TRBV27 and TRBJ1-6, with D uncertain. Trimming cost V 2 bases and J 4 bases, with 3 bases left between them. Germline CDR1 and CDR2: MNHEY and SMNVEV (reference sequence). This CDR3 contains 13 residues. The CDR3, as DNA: TGTGCCAGCAGTTTAATGTATAATTCACCCCTCCACTTT. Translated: CASSLMYNSPLHF.

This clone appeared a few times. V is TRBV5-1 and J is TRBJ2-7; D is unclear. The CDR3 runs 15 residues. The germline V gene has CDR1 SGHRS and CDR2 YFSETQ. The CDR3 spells CASSLDGVPTYGQYV. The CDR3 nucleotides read TGCGCCAGCAGCTTGGATGGGGTCCCTACTTACGGGCAGTACGTC.

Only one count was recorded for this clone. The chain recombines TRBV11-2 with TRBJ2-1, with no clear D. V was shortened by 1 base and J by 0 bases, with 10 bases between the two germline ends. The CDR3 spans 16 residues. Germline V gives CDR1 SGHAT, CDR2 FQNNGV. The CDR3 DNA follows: TGTGCCAGCAGCTTAGTTCCAGGCAGCTCCTACAATGAGCAGTTCTTC. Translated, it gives CASSLVPGSSYNEQFF.

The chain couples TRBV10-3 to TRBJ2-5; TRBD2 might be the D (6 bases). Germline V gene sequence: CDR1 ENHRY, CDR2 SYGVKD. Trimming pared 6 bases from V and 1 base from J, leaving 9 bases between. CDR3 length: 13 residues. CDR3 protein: CAIRAGSQETQYF. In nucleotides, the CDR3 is TGTGCCATCAGGGCCGGGAGCCAAGAGACCCAGTACTTC.

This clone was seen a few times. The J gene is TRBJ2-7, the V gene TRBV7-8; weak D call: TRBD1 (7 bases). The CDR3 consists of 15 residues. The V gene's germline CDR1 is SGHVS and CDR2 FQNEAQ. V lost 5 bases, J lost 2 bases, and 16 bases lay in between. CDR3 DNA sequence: TGTGCCAGCAGCCGAGGGGGGACAGTTACCTACGAGCAGTACGTC. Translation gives CASSRGGTVTYEQYV.

CDR3 amino acids: CASSLVPTDLFGYTF. The DNA of the CDR3 is TGCGCCAGCAGCTTGGTTCCGACAGATCTCTTCGGCTACACCTTC. V usage is TRBV5-1 and J usage is TRBJ1-2; D possibly corresponds to TRBD1 (5 bases). Trimming removed 0 bases at V and 8 bases at J, with 17 bases between. Germline CDR1 reads SGHRS; CDR2 reads YFSETQ. This CDR3 has 15 residues. The whole variable domain, filled in from reference TRBV5-1 and TRBJ1-2, reads KAGVTQTPRYLIKTRGQQVTLSCSPISGHRSVSWYQQTPGQGLQFLFEYFSETQRNKGNFPGRFSGRQFSNSRSEMNVSTLELGDSALYLCASSLVPTDLFGYTFGSGTRLTVV.

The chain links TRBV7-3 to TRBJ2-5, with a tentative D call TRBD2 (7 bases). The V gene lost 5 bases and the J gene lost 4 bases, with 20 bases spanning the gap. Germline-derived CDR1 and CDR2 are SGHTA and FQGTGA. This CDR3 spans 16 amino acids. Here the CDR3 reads CASSKLGGGGRETQYF. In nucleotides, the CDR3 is TGTGCCAGCAGCAAACTAGGGGGGGGTGGCAGAGAGACCCAGTACTTC.

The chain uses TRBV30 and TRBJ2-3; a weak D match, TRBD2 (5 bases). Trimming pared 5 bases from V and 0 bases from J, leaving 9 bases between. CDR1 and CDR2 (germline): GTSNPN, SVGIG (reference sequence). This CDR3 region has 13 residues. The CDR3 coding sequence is TGTGCCTGGCACCCGGGGAGCACAGATACGCAGTATTTT. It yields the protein CAWHPGSTDTQYF.

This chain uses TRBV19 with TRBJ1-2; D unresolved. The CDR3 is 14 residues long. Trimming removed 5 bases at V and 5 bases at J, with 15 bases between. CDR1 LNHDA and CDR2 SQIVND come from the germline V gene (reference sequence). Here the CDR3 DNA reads TGTGCCAGTAGTCCGCAACAACCAGATTATGGCTACACCTTC. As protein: CASSPQQPDYGYTF.

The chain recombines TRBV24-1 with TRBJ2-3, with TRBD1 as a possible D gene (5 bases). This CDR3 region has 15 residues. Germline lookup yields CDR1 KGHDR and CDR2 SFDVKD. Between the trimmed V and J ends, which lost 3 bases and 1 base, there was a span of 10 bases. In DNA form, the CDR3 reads TGTGCCACCAGTGATACCCAGACAGGCACAGATACGCAGTATTTT. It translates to CATSDTQTGTDTQYF.

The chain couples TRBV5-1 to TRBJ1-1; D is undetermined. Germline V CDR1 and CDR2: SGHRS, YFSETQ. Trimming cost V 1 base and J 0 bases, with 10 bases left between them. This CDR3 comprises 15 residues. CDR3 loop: CASSLRLAVNTEAFF. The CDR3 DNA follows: TGCGCCAGCAGCTTGCGTTTGGCGGTGAACACTGAAGCTTTCTTT.

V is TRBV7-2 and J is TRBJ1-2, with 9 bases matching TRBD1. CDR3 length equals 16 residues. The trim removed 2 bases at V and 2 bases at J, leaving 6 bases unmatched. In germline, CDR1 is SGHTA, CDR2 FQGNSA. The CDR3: CASSLRTGALNYGYTF. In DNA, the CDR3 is TGTGCCAGCAGCTTAAGGACAGGGGCTCTGAACTATGGCTACACCTTC.